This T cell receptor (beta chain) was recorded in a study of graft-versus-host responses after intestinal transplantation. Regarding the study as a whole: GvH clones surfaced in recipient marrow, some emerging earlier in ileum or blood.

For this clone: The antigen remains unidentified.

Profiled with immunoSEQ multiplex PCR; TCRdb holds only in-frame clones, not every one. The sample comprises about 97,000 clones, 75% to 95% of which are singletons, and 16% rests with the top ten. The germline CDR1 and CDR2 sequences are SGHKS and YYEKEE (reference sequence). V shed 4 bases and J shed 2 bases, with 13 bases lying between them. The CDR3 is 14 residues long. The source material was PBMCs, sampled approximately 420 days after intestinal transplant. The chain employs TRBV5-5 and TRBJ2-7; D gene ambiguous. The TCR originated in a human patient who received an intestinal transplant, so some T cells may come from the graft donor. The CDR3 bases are TGTGCCAGCAGCCCCCAGCCAAGCACCTACGAGCAGTACTTC. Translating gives CASSPQPSTYEQYF.